This T cell receptor (beta chain) was recovered during a study of shared clonotypes between healthy human individuals. Across the study: CD4 naive and CD4 memory each took three plates per donor, while CD8 naive took two and CD8 memory one.

This CDR3 is 17 amino acids long. Germline CDR1 LGHNA, CDR2 YNFKEQ. Genomic DNA from each subset was divided evenly over several immunoSEQ plates. Sequencing was performed with immunoSEQ multiplex PCR; in TCRdb, only in-frame clones are kept and a portion is missing. The table includes a few million clones, 85% to 95% detected once. The chain employs TRBV4-2 and TRBJ2-5; 8 nucleotides match TRBD1. The tail of the sequence fits TRBJ2-7 better, so the J call may be wrong. This clonotype was sampled from a man aged 18 to 35 in good health. Some clones in this sample may be carry-over from other donors' samples. The sample taken for sequencing was naive CD4+ T cells from PBMCs. As to subset: CD45RA+ positively selected. CDR3 in amino acids: CASSRATLGTGLYEQYF. CDR3 DNA: TGTGCCAGCAGCCGAGCTACCCTTGGGACAGGTCTCTACGAGCAGTACTTC.